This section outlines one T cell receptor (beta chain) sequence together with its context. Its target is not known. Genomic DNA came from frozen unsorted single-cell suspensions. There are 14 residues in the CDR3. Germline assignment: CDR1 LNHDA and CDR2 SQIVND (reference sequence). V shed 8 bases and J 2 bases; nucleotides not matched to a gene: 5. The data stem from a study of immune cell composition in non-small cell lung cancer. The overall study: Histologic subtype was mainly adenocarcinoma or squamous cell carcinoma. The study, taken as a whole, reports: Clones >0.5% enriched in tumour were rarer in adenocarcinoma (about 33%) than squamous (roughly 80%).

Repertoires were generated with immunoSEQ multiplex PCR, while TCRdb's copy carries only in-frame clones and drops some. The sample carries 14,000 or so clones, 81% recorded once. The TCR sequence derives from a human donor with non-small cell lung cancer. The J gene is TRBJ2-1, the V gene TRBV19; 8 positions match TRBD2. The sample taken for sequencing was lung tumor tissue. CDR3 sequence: CASGREAPYNEQFF. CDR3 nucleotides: TGTGCCAGTGGGCGGGAGGCTCCCTACAATGAGCAGTTCTTC.